This TCR beta chain was captured in a study of blood T cells in healthy people across ages. Of note for this clonotype: Its matching antigen is unknown.

Study outcomes and limitations: Not knowing donor CMV status may have confounded expanded clonotype changes. Unsorted PBMCs ruled out conclusive naive versus antigen-experienced comparison.

Next came a second PCR, run for about 7 to 11 cycles, which used a sample-barcoded 5' primer along with a J-beta primer mix. TCRdb analysed the 5' RACE reads with MiXCR anew, one entry per CDR3 protein. Among 850,000 to 1,000,000 distinct CDR3 sequences listed, about 44% were seen once. The TCR sequence derives from a man aged 25-45 years in good health. The sequenced sample consisted of blood.

In DNA, the CDR3 is TGCAGCGTTGAAGACAGGTCCCTTAGCGCCGGGGAGCTGTTTTTT. It is translated as CSVEDRSLSAGELFF. The gene calls are TRBV29-1 and TRBJ2-2; a weak D match, TRBD2 (5 bases). The CDR3 is made up of 15 amino acids. V dropped 0 bases and J dropped 6 bases, with 14 bases sitting between them. Germline values: CDR1 SQVTM, CDR2 ANQGSEA.